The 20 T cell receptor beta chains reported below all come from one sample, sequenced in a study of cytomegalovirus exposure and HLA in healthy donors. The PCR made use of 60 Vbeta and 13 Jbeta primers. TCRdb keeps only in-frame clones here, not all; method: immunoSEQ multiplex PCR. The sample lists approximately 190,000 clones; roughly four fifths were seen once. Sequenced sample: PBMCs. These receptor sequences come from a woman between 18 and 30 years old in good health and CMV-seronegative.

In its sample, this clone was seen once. CDR3 in DNA: TGTGCCAGCAGTCCACTAGCGGCCCATGGGGTGGATACGCAGTATTTT. It encodes CASSPLAAHGVDTQYF. The V gene is TRBV27, the J gene TRBJ2-3; 8 bases fit TRBD2. The CDR3 is made up of 16 amino acids. The V gene end was trimmed by 5 bases and the J gene end by 6 bases; junction bases not matched to a gene: 13. In germline, CDR1 is MNHEY, CDR2 SMNVEV (reference sequence).

The DNA of the CDR3 is TGTGCCAGCAGTTTAGGGGCTAGCAGGGAGGTCTACGAGCAGTACTTC. Translated, it gives CASSLGASREVYEQYF. The chain carries TRBV27 and TRBJ2-5; weak D call: TRBD2 (6 bases). TRBJ2-7 matches the DNA end more closely, so the J call is doubtful. The germline CDR1 and CDR2 sequences are MNHEY and SMNVEV (reference sequence). This CDR3 is built from 16 residues.

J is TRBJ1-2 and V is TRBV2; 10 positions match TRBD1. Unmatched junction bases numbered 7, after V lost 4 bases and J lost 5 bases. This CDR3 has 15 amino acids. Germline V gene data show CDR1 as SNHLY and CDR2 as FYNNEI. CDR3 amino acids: CASSARGQGVYGYTF. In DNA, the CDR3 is TGTGCCAGCAGTGCCCGTGGACAGGGGGTGTATGGCTACACCTTC.

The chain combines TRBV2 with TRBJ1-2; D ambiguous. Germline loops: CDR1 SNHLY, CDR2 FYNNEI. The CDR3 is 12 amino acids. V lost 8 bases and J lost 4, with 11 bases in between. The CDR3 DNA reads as TGTGCCAGCGCAAACGGGGTCTATGGCTACACCTTC. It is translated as CASANGVYGYTF.

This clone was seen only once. CDR3 amino acids: CASSPLSIGGHQPQHF. The DNA of the CDR3 is TGTGCCAGCAGTCCCTTATCTATAGGGGGTCACCAGCCCCAGCATTTT. The chain recombines TRBV28 with TRBJ1-5; a weak D match, TRBD1 (6 bases). This CDR3 is 16 amino acids long. CDR1 MDHEN and CDR2 SYDVKM come from the germline V gene. V was pared by 5 bases and J by 7 bases, with 21 bases between.

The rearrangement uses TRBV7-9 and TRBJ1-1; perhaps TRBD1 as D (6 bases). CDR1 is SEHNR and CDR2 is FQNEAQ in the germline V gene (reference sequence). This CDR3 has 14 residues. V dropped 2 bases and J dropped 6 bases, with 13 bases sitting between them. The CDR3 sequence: CASSLRSGAPEAFF. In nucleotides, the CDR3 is TGTGCCAGCAGCTTAAGGTCAGGGGCCCCTGAAGCTTTCTTT.

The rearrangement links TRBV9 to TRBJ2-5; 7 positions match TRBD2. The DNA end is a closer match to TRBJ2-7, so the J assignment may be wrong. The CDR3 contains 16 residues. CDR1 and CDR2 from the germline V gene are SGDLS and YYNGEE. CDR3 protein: CASSPEVAGVTYEQYF. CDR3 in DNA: TGTGCCAGCAGCCCAGAGGTCGCGGGAGTCACTTACGAGCAGTACTTC.

The DNA for the CDR3 is TGTGCCAGCCGTCAGAAGGTGGACTTCCACTACGAGCAGTACTTC. This sequence encodes CASRQKVDFHYEQYF. This rearrangement joins TRBV6-5 to TRBJ2-7; D perhaps matches TRBD2 (5 bases). Trimming stripped 8 bases from V and 3 bases from J, with 20 bases between. From germline, CDR1 is MNHEY and CDR2 SVGAGI. This CDR3 contains 15 residues.

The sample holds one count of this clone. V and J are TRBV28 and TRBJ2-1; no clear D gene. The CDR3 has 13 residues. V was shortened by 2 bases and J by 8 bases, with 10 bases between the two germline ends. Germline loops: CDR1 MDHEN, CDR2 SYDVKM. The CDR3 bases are TGTGCCAGCAGTTTAGGAGAGTCTTATGAGCAGTTCTTC. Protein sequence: CASSLGESYEQFF.

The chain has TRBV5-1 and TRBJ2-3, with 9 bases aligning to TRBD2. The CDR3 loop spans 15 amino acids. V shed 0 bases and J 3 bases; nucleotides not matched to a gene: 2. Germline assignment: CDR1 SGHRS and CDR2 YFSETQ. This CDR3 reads CASSLGLAGTDTQYF. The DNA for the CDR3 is TGCGCCAGCAGCTTGGGGCTAGCGGGGACAGATACGCAGTATTTT. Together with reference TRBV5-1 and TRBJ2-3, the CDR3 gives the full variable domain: KAGVTQTPRYLIKTRGQQVTLSCSPISGHRSVSWYQQTPGQGLQFLFEYFSETQRNKGNFPGRFSGRQFSNSRSEMNVSTLELGDSALYLCASSLGLAGTDTQYFGPGTRLTVL.

The CDR3 here is CASKLAASTDTQYF. The CDR3 DNA sequence: TGTGCCAGTAAACTAGCGGCTAGCACAGATACGCAGTATTTT. The chain joins TRBV19 to TRBJ2-3, with TRBD2 matching 8 bases. This CDR3 region has 14 residues. From germline, CDR1 is LNHDA and CDR2 SQIVND (reference sequence). V lost 7 bases to trimming and J lost 0 bases; unmatched junction nucleotides: 3.

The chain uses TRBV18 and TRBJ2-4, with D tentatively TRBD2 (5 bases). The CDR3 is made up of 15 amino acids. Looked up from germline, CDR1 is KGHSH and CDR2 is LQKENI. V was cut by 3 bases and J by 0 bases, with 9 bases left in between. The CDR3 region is CASSPDSLAKNIQYF. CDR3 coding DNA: TGTGCCAGCTCACCGGACTCCCTAGCCAAAAACATTCAGTACTTC.

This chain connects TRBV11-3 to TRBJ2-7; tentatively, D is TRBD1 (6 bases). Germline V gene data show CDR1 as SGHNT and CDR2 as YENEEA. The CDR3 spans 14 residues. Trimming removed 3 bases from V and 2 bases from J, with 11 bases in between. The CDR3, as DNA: TGTGCCAGCAGCTTCGCAGGGGTGACCTACGAGCAGTACGTC. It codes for CASSFAGVTYEQYV.

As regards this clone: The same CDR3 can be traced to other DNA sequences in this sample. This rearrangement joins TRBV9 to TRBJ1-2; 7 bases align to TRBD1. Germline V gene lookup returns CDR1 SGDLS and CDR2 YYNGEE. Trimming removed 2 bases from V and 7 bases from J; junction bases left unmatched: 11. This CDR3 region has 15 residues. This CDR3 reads CASSVDRETGSGYTF. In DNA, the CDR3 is TGTGCCAGCAGCGTCGATCGAGAGACAGGGTCTGGCTACACCTTC.

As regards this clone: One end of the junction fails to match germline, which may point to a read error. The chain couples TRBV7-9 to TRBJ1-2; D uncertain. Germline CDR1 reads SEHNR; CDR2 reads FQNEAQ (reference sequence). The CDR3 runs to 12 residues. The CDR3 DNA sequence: TGTTCCAGCAGCTTAGCGCCAGTAGGCTACACCTTC. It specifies CSSSLAPVGYTF.

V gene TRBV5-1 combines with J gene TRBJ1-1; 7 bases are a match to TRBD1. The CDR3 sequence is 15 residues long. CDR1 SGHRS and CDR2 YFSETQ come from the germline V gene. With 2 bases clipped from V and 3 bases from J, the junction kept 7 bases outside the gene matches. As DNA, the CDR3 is TGCGCCAGCAGCTTACCCCGGCAGGGGGACACTGAAGCTTTCTTT. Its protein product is CASSLPRQGDTEAFF.

The CDR3 DNA sequence: TGCGCCAGCTCCCTGGCGACAGGGGGGACCGGGGAGCTGTTTTTT. Its protein is CASSLATGGTGELFF. The chain employs TRBV10-1 and TRBJ2-2, with 9 bases matching TRBD1. CDR3 size: 15 residues. Germline V gene lookup returns CDR1 WNHNN and CDR2 SYGVQD (reference sequence). V lost 8 bases, J lost 5 bases, and 9 bases stayed unmatched.

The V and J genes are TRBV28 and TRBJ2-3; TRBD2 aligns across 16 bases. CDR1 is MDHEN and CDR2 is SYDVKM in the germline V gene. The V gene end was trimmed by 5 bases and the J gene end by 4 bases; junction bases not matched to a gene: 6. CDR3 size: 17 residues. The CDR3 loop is CASSLGLAGGPADTQYF. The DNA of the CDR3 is TGTGCCAGCAGTCTGGGACTAGCGGGAGGGCCAGCAGATACGCAGTATTTT.

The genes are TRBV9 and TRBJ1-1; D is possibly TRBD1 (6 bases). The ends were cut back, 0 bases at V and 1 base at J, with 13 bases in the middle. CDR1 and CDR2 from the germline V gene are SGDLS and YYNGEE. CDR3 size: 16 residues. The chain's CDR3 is CASSVGRGIRNTEAFF. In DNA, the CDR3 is TGTGCCAGCAGCGTAGGCAGGGGCATCAGGAACACTGAAGCTTTCTTT.

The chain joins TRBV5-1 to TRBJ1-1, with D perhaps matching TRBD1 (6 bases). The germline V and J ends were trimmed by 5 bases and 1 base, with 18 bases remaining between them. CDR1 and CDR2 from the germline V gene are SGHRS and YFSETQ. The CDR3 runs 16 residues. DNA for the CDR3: TGCGCCAGCAGGGGACCGGGGGGCGGGGGGAACACTGAAGCTTTCTTT. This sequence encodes CASRGPGGGGNTEAFF.